The 13 T cell receptor beta chains given below trace back to one sample, sequenced in a study of cytomegalovirus exposure and HLA in healthy donors. 13 Jbeta primers and 60 Vbeta primers were used for the PCR. Data came from immunoSEQ multiplex PCR; TCRdb stores just in-frame clones and leaves some out. Among 90,000 or so clones listed, roughly 80% were seen once. The source material was PBMCs. The receptors were gathered from a young man in good health and CMV-seropositive.

V and J are TRBV7-9 and TRBJ2-5; 9 bases line up with TRBD2. Germline trimming cut 1 base from V and 5 bases from J; bases unmatched to any gene: 5. This CDR3 has 15 residues. Germline V gene sequence: CDR1 SEHNR, CDR2 FQNEAQ (reference sequence). The chain's CDR3 is CASSLVASGTETQYF. The CDR3 DNA follows: TGTGCCAGCAGCTTAGTAGCTAGCGGGACGGAGACCCAGTACTTC.

The chain joins TRBV30 to TRBJ1-5; unclear D gene. This CDR3 has 14 amino acids. Trimming removed 0 bases from V and 6 bases from J, with 12 bases in between. Germline V gives CDR1 GTSNPN, CDR2 SVGIG (reference sequence). The CDR3 nucleotides read TGTGCCTGGAGTGTAAGGAGATCGGGTCAGCCCCAGCATTTT. Its protein is CAWSVRRSGQPQHF.

The rearrangement joins TRBV6-5 to TRBJ2-5, with 7 bases fitting TRBD1. V was pared by 5 bases and J by 12 bases, with 9 bases of the junction left unmatched. The CDR3 extends over 12 amino acids. The germline CDR1 and CDR2 sequences are MNHEY and SVGAGI. The CDR3 loop is CASSPQGDTKYF. The CDR3 region has the DNA TGTGCCAGCAGTCCCCAGGGGGACACAAAGTACTTC.

This sequence joins TRBV30 and TRBJ2-3; 8 bases line up with TRBD2. This CDR3 is 13 amino acids long. V was clipped by 2 bases and J by 6 bases; unmatched bases: 4. In germline, CDR1 is GTSNPN, CDR2 SVGIG (reference sequence). The CDR3 protein is CAWSKRERDTQYF. The CDR3 DNA reads TGTGCCTGGAGTAAGCGGGAGAGGGATACGCAGTATTTT.

This chain uses TRBV28 with TRBJ2-1; maybe TRBD2 (6 bases). V lost 1 base and J lost 0, with 16 bases in between. Germline V gives CDR1 MDHEN, CDR2 SYDVKM. The CDR3 is made up of 18 amino acids. The CDR3 DNA is TGTGCCAGCAGTTTATTGTTTCATCGGGAGAGCTCCTACAATGAGCAGTTCTTC. Protein product: CASSLLFHRESSYNEQFF.

CDR3 residues: CASSELAGRAETQYF. The CDR3 DNA reads as TGCGCCAGCAGTGAACTAGCGGGCCGAGCAGAGACCCAGTACTTC. The V and J genes are TRBV10-2 and TRBJ2-5, with TRBD2 matching 9 bases. V lost 3 bases and J lost 4; bases outside the gene matches: 6. Germline V CDR1 and CDR2: WSHSY, SAAADI. CDR3 size: 15 residues.

The chain joins TRBV7-9 to TRBJ1-6; D is uncertain. The V end lost 4 bases, the J end lost 8 bases, and 6 bases lay between the germline ends. Germline lookup yields CDR1 SEHNR and CDR2 FQNEAQ (reference sequence). CDR3 length equals 12 residues. The CDR3 region has the DNA TGTGCCAGCAGCTCGGCGGATTCACCCCTCCACTTT. Translation gives CASSSADSPLHF.

V is TRBV18 and J is TRBJ1-5; D not resolved. The CDR3 spans 14 residues. Between the trimmed V and J ends, which lost 3 bases and 7 bases, there was a span of 13 bases. CDR1 and CDR2 (germline): KGHSH, LQKENI. The CDR3 coding sequence is TGTGCCAGCTCACCGGAGGGTCCCAGCCAGCCCCAGCATTTT. Its translation is CASSPEGPSQPQHF.

Remarks on this clone: Other DNA sequences from this sample encode an identical CDR3 as well. The chain couples TRBV28 to TRBJ1-2, with 7 bases fitting TRBD1. Germline-derived CDR1 and CDR2 are MDHEN and SYDVKM. The length of the CDR3 is 13 residues. The junction had 9 bases not matched to a gene; V was cut back by 5 bases and J by 9 bases. The CDR3, as DNA: TGTGCCAGCAGTCTCGACAGGGTGCGTAGCTACACCTTC. As protein: CASSLDRVRSYTF.

The genes are TRBV5-1 and TRBJ1-2, with D tentatively TRBD1 (5 bases). Trimming cost V 1 base and J 5 bases, with 9 bases left between them. The CDR3 length is 13 residues. CDR1 is SGHRS and CDR2 is YFSETQ in the germline V gene. DNA for the CDR3: TGCGCCAGCAGCTTGAGTCGGGGGTATGGCTACACCTTC. Translated: CASSLSRGYGYTF.

This sequence joins TRBV5-1 and TRBJ2-7, with 14 bases aligning to TRBD2. From germline, CDR1 is SGHRS and CDR2 YFSETQ. Trimming at V came to 4 bases and at J to 7 bases, leaving 7 bases not matched to a gene. The CDR3 is made up of 15 amino acids. The chain's CDR3 is CASSPGTSGSSEQYF. The CDR3 DNA sequence: TGCGCCAGCAGCCCCGGGACTAGCGGGAGTTCTGAGCAGTACTTC.

The chain combines TRBV15 with TRBJ2-7; maybe TRBD2 (6 bases). Per germline, CDR1 LNHNV and CDR2 YYDKDF (reference sequence). V was trimmed by 5 bases and J by 2 bases, leaving 13 bases between them. The CDR3 has 14 residues. The DNA for the CDR3 is TGTGCCACCAGCCGGGGACTTCTAACCTACGAGCAGTACTTC. This gives the protein CATSRGLLTYEQYF.

This chain joins TRBV7-2 and TRBJ2-7; 11 bases align to TRBD2. Trimming removed 4 bases from V and 1 base from J; junction bases left unmatched: 6. Germline assignment: CDR1 SGHTA and CDR2 FQGNSA. The CDR3 consists of 16 residues. Here the CDR3 DNA reads TGTGCCAGCAGCTCCTGGACTAGCGGGCCGTCCTACGAGCAGTACTTC. Its translation is CASSSWTSGPSYEQYF.